This T cell receptor (beta chain) was observed in a study of CD8 T cells in Susac syndrome. V gave up 7 bases and J gave up 11 bases, with 25 bases separating them. The CDR3 runs to 15 residues. RNA was extracted with the RNeasy kit, and a quantity of 0.5 to 1 ug was reverse transcribed using random hexamers. Across 54 Vbeta and 13 Jbeta, TCR beta CDR3 was amplified with immunoSEQ multiplex PCR. TCRdb re-analysed the immunoSEQ multiplex PCR reads in MiXCR, keeping a single row per CDR3 protein. The data hold 160,000 or so distinct CDR3 sequences, with 95% to 96% observed a single time. The origin of this receptor is a human donor with multiple sclerosis. This rearrangement joins TRBV12-3 or TRBV12-4 to TRBJ2-3, with D perhaps matching TRBD2 (8 bases). The sequenced material came from CD8+ T cells from PBMCs. The CDR3 region is CASTPREGALGGQYF. CDR3 coding DNA: TGTGCCAGCACCCCCCGGGAGGGGGCCCTAGGGGGGCAGTATTTT.